Below are 5 T cell receptor beta chains sequenced from a single sample in a study of CD8 T cells in ankylosing spondylitis. Study observations and caveats: Blood of patients with ankylosing spondylitis appeared to be characterized by a TCR beta motif of several highly homologous variants.

TCRdb reprocessed the 5' RACE reads with MiXCR, giving one entry per CDR3 protein. The repertoire holds some 700,000 distinct CDR3 sequences, around 20% seen once, with roughly a fifth in the top ten. Antigens of these TCRs are unknown. The specimen was blood, either unsorted or a sorted T cell fraction (not recorded which). These receptors all stem from a male donor with ankylosing spondylitis.

This clonotype has more than one count but fewer than ten. The chain combines TRBV4-2 with TRBJ2-7; weak D call: TRBD1 (6 bases). Trimming stripped 1 base from V and 4 bases from J, with 14 bases between. CDR1 and CDR2 from the germline V gene are LGHNA and YNFKEQ. The CDR3 loop spans 15 amino acids. CDR3 in amino acids: CASSQVGTNVYEQYF. The CDR3 coding sequence is TGTGCCAGCAGCCAAGTCGGGACAAACGTATACGAGCAGTACTTC.

The J gene is TRBJ2-7, the V gene TRBV12-3 or TRBV12-4; possibly TRBD1 or TRBD2 for D (5 bases each). The CDR3 is 13 residues long. Between the trimmed V and J ends, which lost 8 bases and 5 bases, there was a span of 16 bases. DNA for the CDR3: TGTGCCAGCCGTGGGGGACGGTTCCACGAGCAGTACTTC. It translates to CASRGGRFHEQYF.

CDR3 nucleotides: TGTGCCAGCAGTTACGGGGCAGGGGAAGCTCAGCCCCAGCATTTT. The encoded protein is CASSYGAGEAQPQHF. The chain combines TRBV6-2 or TRBV6-3 with TRBJ1-5; the D gene is possibly TRBD1 (6 bases). CDR3 length: 15 residues. Germline V gives CDR1 MNHEY, CDR2 SVGEGT. V was clipped by 2 bases and J by 6 bases, with 14 bases between them.

The V and J genes are TRBV4-1 and TRBJ1-4, with D unresolved. V shed 1 base and J shed 8 bases, with 17 bases lying between them. This CDR3 is built from 16 residues. The germline V gene has CDR1 MGHRA and CDR2 YSYEKL. The DNA for the CDR3 is TGCGCCAGCAGCCAAGTTGGAGGGTTCAATAACGAAAAACTGTTTTTT. The encoded protein is CASSQVGGFNNEKLFF.

This clonotype was seen more than once but under ten times. The rearrangement uses TRBV5-8 and TRBJ1-1; 7 bases line up with TRBD1. This CDR3 region has 14 residues. CDR1 is SGHTS, CDR2 YDEGEE, per germline. J was trimmed by 1 base and V by 3 bases; bases with no gene match: 3. CDR3 residues: CASSYYRGNTEAFF. Written as DNA, the CDR3 is TGTGCCAGCAGCTACTACAGGGGGAACACTGAAGCTTTCTTT.